The rows below give T cell receptor beta chains drawn from one sample of a study of cytomegalovirus exposure and HLA in healthy donors. The method was immunoSEQ multiplex PCR; TCRdb's version includes in-frame clones alone and lacks a portion of them. This sample has around 220,000 clones; 65% to 75% occur once, and the top ten carry 1.5% to 2%. The sample consisted of PBMCs. The source of these receptors is a woman aged 30 to 39 in good health and CMV-seronegative. CDR3s include the opening cysteine and the closing phenylalanine or tryptophan. Each record gives: J gene, V gene, D gene, CDR3 protein, CDR3 DNA. A D gene is named only where the DNA matches it firmly.

J gene: TRBJ1-2
V gene: TRBV20-1
D gene: .
CDR3 protein: CVAKGYTF
CDR3 DNA: TGCGTAGCGAAGGGCTACACCTTC

J gene: TRBJ2-2
V gene: TRBV7-9
D gene: TRBD2
CDR3 protein: CSGSLAGADTGELFF
CDR3 DNA: TGTTCCGGCAGCTTAGCGGGAGCCGACACCGGGGAGCTGTTTTTT

J gene: TRBJ2-7
V gene: TRBV6-1
D gene: .
CDR3 protein: CATTGGLATAEQYF
CDR3 DNA: TGTGCCACGACCGGCGGGCTAGCTACTGCCGAGCAGTACTTC

J gene: TRBJ1-1
V gene: TRBV9
D gene: .
CDR3 protein: CASSVSTGTEAFF
CDR3 DNA: TGTGCCAGCAGCGTGAGCACCGGCACTGAAGCTTTCTTT

J gene: TRBJ2-7
V gene: TRBV5-4
D gene: TRBD2
CDR3 protein: CASSSTSGSYNEQYF
CDR3 DNA: TGTGCCAGCAGCAGTACTAGCGGGAGTTATAACGAGCAGTACTTC

J gene: TRBJ1-1
V gene: TRBV4-1
D gene: .
CDR3 protein: CASSSVGADTEAFF
CDR3 DNA: TGCGCCAGCAGCTCGGTAGGGGCGGACACTGAAGCTTTCTTT

J gene: TRBJ2-3
V gene: TRBV5-5
D gene: .
CDR3 protein: CASSLEGDGTDTQYF
CDR3 DNA: TGTGCCAGCAGCTTGGAAGGAGATGGCACAGATACGCAGTATTTT

J gene: TRBJ2-5
V gene: TRBV5-1
D gene: TRBD2
CDR3 protein: CASSFNRLAGGETQYF
CDR3 DNA: TGCGCCAGCAGCTTCAACAGACTAGCGGGAGGTGAGACCCAGTACTTC

J gene: TRBJ2-7
V gene: TRBV5-1
D gene: .
CDR3 protein: CASSSKGVPSYEQYF
CDR3 DNA: TGCGCCAGCAGCTCGAAGGGAGTCCCATCCTACGAGCAGTACTTC

J gene: TRBJ2-1
V gene: TRBV7-9
D gene: TRBD1
CDR3 protein: CASSLGQGSYNEQFF
CDR3 DNA: TGTGCCAGCAGCCTGGGACAGGGCTCCTACAATGAGCAGTTCTTC